This T cell receptor beta chain was found in a study of post-analysis software for immune sequencing data. Study as a whole: Relapsing-remitting, secondary progressive and progressive-relapsing multiple sclerosis courses were included.

cDNA libraries for TCR beta contained unique molecular identifiers. T cells, roughly 0.85 to 10 million of them, yielded some 510,000 cDNA molecules. TCRdb itself ran the PCR reads through MiXCR, one entry per CDR3 protein. The repertoire holds more than 500,000 distinct CDR3 sequences, with around 36% as singletons. Trimming took 6 bases from V and 4 from J; bases not matched to a gene: 6. The CDR3 is 14 residues long. The germline CDR1 and CDR2 sequences are WSHSY and SAAADI. Study conclusions and caveats: Patients showed TRBV5-6, TRBV5-1 and TRBV20-1 among a handful of TRBV segments more frequent than in controls. Samples from one preparation batch, clustered by F measure, grouped strongly together. For normalized Chao1 diversity, multiple sclerosis patients scored significantly lower than controls did.

In its sample, this clonotype was seen a few times. The antigen is not known. The sequencing sample was made of blood. The receptor was isolated from a girl aged 2 to 17 with multiple sclerosis. V is TRBV10-2 and J is TRBJ1-1, with TRBD1 matching 9 bases. Written as DNA, the CDR3 is TGCGCCAGCAGGGTGGGACAGGGCCGCACTGAAGCTTTCTTT. Translating gives CASRVGQGRTEAFF.